Listed below are T cell receptor beta chains from one sample, sequenced in a study of T cells in Graves' hyperthyroidism and ophthalmopathy. TCRdb re-called the multiplex PCR reads with MiXCR, one entry per CDR3 protein. This table holds almost 350,000 distinct CDR3 sequences, roughly 18% found once. Material: blood. These receptors originate from a woman aged 40 to 50 with Graves' ophthalmopathy. Both conserved end residues are trimmed from each CDR3.

>TRBJ2-5|TRBV6-5|12
ASSYGRAGETQY
>TRBJ2-7|TRBV12-5|13
ASGSTGTGVHGQY
>TRBJ1-5|TRBV28|11
ASSSDYNQPQH
>TRBJ2-6|TRBV24-1|15
ATRPRPALSGANVLT
>TRBJ2-7|TRBV12-3/TRBV12-4|8
ARGDYEQY
>TRBJ2-7|TRBV29-1|11
SVGQGTTYEQY
>TRBJ2-7|TRBV27|13
ASSTTLGASNEQY
>TRBJ2-5|TRBV6-1|14
ASSLRPAGARETQY
>TRBJ2-2|TRBV12-5|11
ASGAEGTGELF
>TRBJ2-5|TRBV7-8|10
ASSPPVGTQY
>TRBJ2-5|TRBV12-3/TRBV12-4|13
ASSLQPGPGETQY
>TRBJ2-7|TRBV9|13
ASSVDVAGGYEQY
>TRBJ1-1|TRBV20-1|11
SAPGQLNTEAF
>TRBJ2-7|TRBV20-1|12
SARDNSKGSEQY
>TRBJ1-5|TRBV15|11
ATSLGTGTPQH
>TRBJ1-1|TRBV5-5|12
ASSLGIGNTEAF
>TRBJ1-1|TRBV6-4|15
ASSDPAYRVSGTEAF
>TRBJ2-7|TRBV7-8|13
ASSLAGTLSYEQY
>TRBJ1-1|TRBV12-3/TRBV12-4|11
ASSSVPNTEAF
>TRBJ2-7|TRBV18|11
ASSPLGENEQY
>TRBJ2-7|TRBV4-1|13
ASSQEAWNSYEQY
>TRBJ1-5|TRBV6-1|12
ASVQGGSNQPQH
>TRBJ2-7|TRBV6-5|12
ASSYRTGTYEQY
>TRBJ1-2|TRBV2|10
ASSETRVFYT
>TRBJ1-5|TRBV6-2/TRBV6-3|13
ASNGGTYSNQPQH
>TRBJ1-2|TRBV7-2|12
ASSLAGPQEGYT
>TRBJ1-1|TRBV28|12
ASSRSNVGRGAF
>TRBJ2-6|TRBV29-1|15
SVYFADRTVLTNVLT
>TRBJ2-4|TRBV6-1|12
ASRKGQGVWIQY
>TRBJ2-5|TRBV5-6|14
ASSFRGSGFGETQY
>TRBJ1-1|TRBV6-5|14
ASSYRPGTGNTEAF
>TRBJ1-5|TRBV6-1|12
ASSQLTGNQPQH
>TRBJ2-3|TRBV29-1|14
SVEGTAGGTTDTQY
>TRBJ1-5|TRBV11-1|11
ASSLGQWQPQH
>TRBJ2-7|TRBV28|12
ASSRRPTRYEQS
>TRBJ1-2|TRBV7-9|12
ASSLANGQGGYT
>TRBJ2-6|TRBV19|10
ASSQVANVLT
>TRBJ2-7|TRBV7-2|11
ASSLKPSGEQY
>TRBJ2-2|TRBV25-1|13
ASSRWTGSTGELF
>TRBJ2-3|TRBV6-4|14
ASSDSTSGGADTQY